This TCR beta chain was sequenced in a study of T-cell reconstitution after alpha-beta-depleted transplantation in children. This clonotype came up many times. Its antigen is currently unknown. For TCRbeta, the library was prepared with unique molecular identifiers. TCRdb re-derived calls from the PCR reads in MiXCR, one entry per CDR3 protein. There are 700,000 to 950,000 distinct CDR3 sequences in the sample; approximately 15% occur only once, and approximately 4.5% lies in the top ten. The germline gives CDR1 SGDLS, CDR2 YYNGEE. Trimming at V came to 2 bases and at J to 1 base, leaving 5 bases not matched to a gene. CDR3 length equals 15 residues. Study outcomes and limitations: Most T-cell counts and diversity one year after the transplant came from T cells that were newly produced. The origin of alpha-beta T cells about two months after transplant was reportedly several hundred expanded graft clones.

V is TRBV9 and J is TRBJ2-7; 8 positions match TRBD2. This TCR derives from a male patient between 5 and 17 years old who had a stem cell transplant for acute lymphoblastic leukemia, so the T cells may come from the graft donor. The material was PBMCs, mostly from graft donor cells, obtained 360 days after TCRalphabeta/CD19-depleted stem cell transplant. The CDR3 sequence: CASSVAAGASYEQYF. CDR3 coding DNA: TGTGCCAGCAGCGTGGCAGCGGGAGCATCCTACGAGCAGTACTTC.